Listed below are T cell receptor beta chains from one sample, sequenced in a study of cytomegalovirus exposure and HLA in healthy donors. Data came from immunoSEQ multiplex PCR; TCRdb stores just in-frame clones and leaves some out. This repertoire shows under 250,000 clones, over 65% found once; its top ten account for 0.63%. The specimen sequenced was PBMCs. The receptor set was obtained from a man aged 18 to 35 in good health and CMV-seronegative. Each CDR3 is given with its conserved first and last residue. The D gene is left open where the match is weak. A clone size is listed for some rows: how often the clone was seen (once, few, many), or a class if it is expanded.

clone size: NA
V gene: TRBV30
J gene: TRBJ1-5
D gene: NA
CDR3 DNA: TGTGCCTGGAGTGCGGGGTCGAATAGCAATCAGCCCCAGCATTTT
CDR3 protein: CAWSAGSNSNQPQHF

clone size: many
V gene: TRBV12-5
J gene: TRBJ1-5
D gene: NA
CDR3 DNA: TGTGCTAGTGGTTCCCTTCTTGTTAGCCAGCCCCAGCATTTT
CDR3 protein: CASGSLLVSQPQHF

clone size: NA
V gene: TRBV15
J gene: TRBJ2-5
D gene: NA
CDR3 DNA: TGTGCCACCAGCAGAGATGAAGTAGTCGGTGCGACCCAGTACTTC
CDR3 protein: CATSRDEVVGATQYF

clone size: few
V gene: TRBV9
J gene: TRBJ1-1
D gene: NA
CDR3 DNA: TGTGCCAGTTCAGGGACTCACACTGAAGCTTTCTTT
CDR3 protein: CASSGTHTEAFF

clone size: NA
V gene: TRBV5-1
J gene: TRBJ2-7
D gene: TRBD2
CDR3 DNA: TGCGCCAGCAACCACCCTACGGGGGGAACCTACGAGCAGTACTTC
CDR3 protein: CASNHPTGGTYEQYF

clone size: few
V gene: TRBV5-1
J gene: TRBJ2-1
D gene: TRBD1
CDR3 DNA: TGCGCCAGCAGCTTGGGAATGCCCCGCAGGGACAGGGGATCTATCCCGGCCCATGAGCAGTTCTTC
CDR3 protein: CASSLGMPRRDRGSIPAHEQFF

clone size: NA
V gene: TRBV5-1
J gene: TRBJ1-1
D gene: NA
CDR3 DNA: TGCGCCAGCAGCTTGGAAGCTTCTGGAGACCTAATGAACACTGAAGCTTTCTTT
CDR3 protein: CASSLEASGDLMNTEAFF

clone size: NA
V gene: TRBV13
J gene: TRBJ1-2
D gene: TRBD1
CDR3 DNA: TGTGCCAGCAGCTTAGGCCTTGACAGGGTCTATGGCTACACCTTC
CDR3 protein: CASSLGLDRVYGYTF

clone size: NA
V gene: TRBV5-1
J gene: TRBJ1-3
D gene: NA
CDR3 DNA: TGCGCCAGCAGCTTGGGTCTTGGAAACACCATATATTTT
CDR3 protein: CASSLGLGNTIYF

clone size: once
V gene: TRBV9
J gene: TRBJ2-3
D gene: NA
CDR3 DNA: TGTGCCAGCAGCGTATACCTACGGGATACGCAGTATTTT
CDR3 protein: CASSVYLRDTQYF

clone size: NA
V gene: TRBV7-3
J gene: TRBJ1-5
D gene: NA
CDR3 DNA: TGTGCCAGCAGCTTCGACCCGACGGGAAAATATGGTCAGCCCCAGCATTTT
CDR3 protein: CASSFDPTGKYGQPQHF

clone size: NA
V gene: TRBV12-5
J gene: TRBJ2-7
D gene: TRBD2
CDR3 DNA: TGTGCTAGTGGTTTGGGGGGGCTAGCGGGTCCGCAGTACTTC
CDR3 protein: CASGLGGLAGPQYF

clone size: NA
V gene: TRBV28
J gene: TRBJ2-5
D gene: NA
CDR3 DNA: TGTGCCAGCAGTTTAACGGCTGGGACAACACAAGAGACCCAGTACTTC
CDR3 protein: CASSLTAGTTQETQYF

clone size: few
V gene: TRBV5-1
J gene: TRBJ2-7
D gene: TRBD2
CDR3 DNA: TGCGCCAGCAGCTTGGGGGTTCTAACTAGCGGCCTGGAGCAGTACTTC
CDR3 protein: CASSLGVLTSGLEQYF

clone size: NA
V gene: TRBV28
J gene: TRBJ2-6
D gene: TRBD1
CDR3 DNA: TGTGCCAGCAGTTTATCGGTTCGTAGGACAGGGAATTCTGGGGCCAACGTCCTGACTTTC
CDR3 protein: CASSLSVRRTGNSGANVLTF

clone size: NA
V gene: TRBV20-1
J gene: TRBJ2-3
D gene: NA
CDR3 DNA: TGCAGTGCTAGCGCAGATACGCAGTATTTT
CDR3 protein: CSASADTQYF

clone size: few
V gene: TRBV30
J gene: TRBJ2-5
D gene: NA
CDR3 DNA: TGTGCCTTGAGACAGCTCCAAGAGACCCAGTACTTC
CDR3 protein: CALRQLQETQYF

clone size: once
V gene: TRBV5-6
J gene: TRBJ2-7
D gene: NA
CDR3 DNA: TGTGCCAGCAGCTTGGACAGAGCCTACGAGCAGTACTTC
CDR3 protein: CASSLDRAYEQYF

clone size: NA
V gene: TRBV5-5
J gene: TRBJ1-1
D gene: NA
CDR3 DNA: TGTGCCAGCAGCGAACTTGGACAGAACACTGAAGCTTTCTTT
CDR3 protein: CASSELGQNTEAFF

clone size: few
V gene: TRBV6-1
J gene: TRBJ2-1
D gene: TRBD1
CDR3 DNA: TGTGCCAGCAGTCCGACAGGGGACAATGAGCAGTTCTTC
CDR3 protein: CASSPTGDNEQFF

clone size: NA
V gene: TRBV28
J gene: TRBJ2-7
D gene: TRBD1
CDR3 DNA: TGTGCCAGCAGTTCCCCGGGACAGGGTGTCGGGCAGTACTTC
CDR3 protein: CASSSPGQGVGQYF

clone size: few
V gene: TRBV6-5
J gene: TRBJ2-2
D gene: NA
CDR3 DNA: TGTGCCAGCAGTTACTCCCCAAACACCGGGGAGCTGTTTTTT
CDR3 protein: CASSYSPNTGELFF

clone size: few
V gene: TRBV9
J gene: TRBJ2-1
D gene: TRBD2
CDR3 DNA: TGTGCCAGCAGCGCCCGACTAGCGGTATACAATGAGCAGTTCTTC
CDR3 protein: CASSARLAVYNEQFF

clone size: NA
V gene: TRBV5-1
J gene: TRBJ2-7
D gene: TRBD1
CDR3 DNA: TGCGCCAGCAGCGGGGACAGGGGCCCCTCTTACGAGCAGTACTTC
CDR3 protein: CASSGDRGPSYEQYF

clone size: once
V gene: TRBV6-5
J gene: TRBJ2-7
D gene: NA
CDR3 DNA: TGTGCCAGCAGTTACGGGGCCGGAGTAGCCTACGAGCAGTACTTC
CDR3 protein: CASSYGAGVAYEQYF

clone size: NA
V gene: TRBV5-6
J gene: TRBJ1-5
D gene: NA
CDR3 DNA: TGTGCCAGCAGCTTGCTGGACAGTCCGGGCCAGCCCCAGCATTTT
CDR3 protein: CASSLLDSPGQPQHF

clone size: NA
V gene: TRBV28
J gene: TRBJ2-7
D gene: TRBD1
CDR3 DNA: TGTGCCAGCAGTTTGATGGGGACAGCAATTTCCTACGAGCAGTACTTC
CDR3 protein: CASSLMGTAISYEQYF

clone size: NA
V gene: TRBV7-2
J gene: TRBJ2-7
D gene: NA
CDR3 DNA: TGTGCCAGCAGCTTAGAGGCAGGGGCAGCCTACGAGCAGTACTTC
CDR3 protein: CASSLEAGAAYEQYF

clone size: NA
V gene: TRBV5-6
J gene: TRBJ2-7
D gene: NA
CDR3 DNA: TGTGCCAGCAGCTACGGAGCCGACTACGAGCAGTACTTC
CDR3 protein: CASSYGADYEQYF

clone size: once
V gene: TRBV28
J gene: TRBJ2-7
D gene: TRBD2
CDR3 DNA: TGTGCCAGCAGTTTGGGGGGGGTAGGAGGTTACGAGCAGTACTTC
CDR3 protein: CASSLGGVGGYEQYF

clone size: NA
V gene: TRBV2
J gene: TRBJ1-1
D gene: NA
CDR3 DNA: TGTGCCAGCAGTGAGGGACCGTGGAGGGCTGAAGCTTTCTTT
CDR3 protein: CASSEGPWRAEAFF

clone size: few
V gene: TRBV19
J gene: TRBJ2-1
D gene: TRBD2
CDR3 DNA: TGTGCCAGTAGTCTTCTAGCGGGAGGTGATGAGCAGTTCTTC
CDR3 protein: CASSLLAGGDEQFF

clone size: NA
V gene: TRBV4-1
J gene: TRBJ2-7
D gene: TRBD1
CDR3 DNA: TGCGCCAGCAGCCAAGCTGTGGGGACAGGCTCCTACGAGCAGTACTTC
CDR3 protein: CASSQAVGTGSYEQYF

clone size: NA
V gene: TRBV9
J gene: TRBJ1-6
D gene: NA
CDR3 DNA: TGTGCCAGCACCAACGGGGGGACACCCCTCCACTTT
CDR3 protein: CASTNGGTPLHF

clone size: NA
V gene: TRBV19
J gene: TRBJ1-2
D gene: TRBD1
CDR3 DNA: TGTGCCAGTAGTCCGGGACAGAATAACTATGGCTACACCTTC
CDR3 protein: CASSPGQNNYGYTF

clone size: few
V gene: TRBV11-3
J gene: TRBJ2-2
D gene: NA
CDR3 DNA: TGTGCCAGCAGCTTAGATGGGCAGGGCGTGCTGTTTTTT
CDR3 protein: CASSLDGQGVLFF

clone size: NA
V gene: TRBV19
J gene: TRBJ2-1
D gene: TRBD2
CDR3 DNA: TGTGCCAGTAGTCCGACTAGCGGGAGGAACAATGAGCAGTTCTTC
CDR3 protein: CASSPTSGRNNEQFF

clone size: NA
V gene: TRBV6-5
J gene: TRBJ1-5
D gene: NA
CDR3 DNA: TGTGCCAGCAGCCCCGACAGATATCAGCCCCAGCATTTT
CDR3 protein: CASSPDRYQPQHF

clone size: few
V gene: TRBV7-9
J gene: TRBJ2-7
D gene: TRBD1
CDR3 DNA: TGTGCCAGCAGCTTTGGGGACAGGGGACCCTACGAGCAGTACTTC
CDR3 protein: CASSFGDRGPYEQYF

clone size: NA
V gene: TRBV10-3
J gene: TRBJ2-5
D gene: TRBD2
CDR3 DNA: TGTGCCATCGGAGGCACTAGCGGGAGTCTACAGTACTTC
CDR3 protein: CAIGGTSGSLQYF